The TCR beta chain under discussion was sequenced for a study of T cells in Graves' hyperthyroidism and ophthalmopathy. Whole-study findings and limits: Blood also showed most of the thyroid clonotypes that were expanded above 0.001.

Aged 18 to 65, the patients had hyperthyroidism that was newly diagnosed and had lasted under 2 months. The sample of blood was obtained at first hyperthyroidism diagnosis (before any ophthalmopathy symptoms). This clonotype was recorded many times. Its antigen remains unidentified. RNA transcripts served as the template for amplifying TCR beta CDR3 regions. During a first-round RT-PCR of the TCR CDR3, the HTBI primer set was used. TCRdb itself ran the multiplex PCR reads through MiXCR, one entry per CDR3 protein. The table has 300,000 to 450,000 distinct CDR3 sequences, 15% to 19% seen once; the top ten hold approximately 30%. CDR1 and CDR2 (germline): SGHAT, FQNNGV. The CDR3 is made up of 14 amino acids. The junction had 5 bases not matched to a gene; V was cut back by 5 bases and J by 2 bases.

The chain combines TRBV11-2 with TRBJ2-7, with 8 bases matching TRBD2. Sequences were obtained from blood. The TCR originated in a woman between 18 and 29 years old with Graves' hyperthyroidism that later progressed to Graves' ophthalmopathy. CDR3 protein: CASSPLAGPYEQYF. In DNA, the CDR3 is TGTGCCAGCAGCCCCCTAGCGGGCCCCTACGAGCAGTACTTC. The entire variable domain, with the rest obtained from reference TRBV11-2 and TRBJ2-7, is as follows: EAGVAQSPRYKIIEKRQSVAFWCNPISGHATLYWYQQILGQGPKLLIQFQNNGVVDDSQLPKDRFSAERLKGVDSTLKIQPAKLEDSAVYLCASSPLAGPYEQYFGPGTRLTVT.